This T cell receptor (beta chain) was found in a study of blood T cell repertoires in COVID-19. Background on the study: COVID-19 samples, acute and convalescent, were from the United States, Italy and Spain. PBMCs, B-cell-depleted T cells, or T cells were the source of the cDNA or gDNA that made up the material.

In the study's own analysis: By means of reference gene primer amplification, nucleated cell counts were estimated. Sequenced by immunoSEQ multiplex PCR; TCRdb stores in-frame clones only, minus some. That table gives V, J and clone size, and the DNA gave D and trimming. The sample yields more than 250,000 clones, around 86% seen once. Trimming took 5 bases from V and 4 from J; bases not matched to a gene: 6. CDR3 length: 14 residues. The germline CDR1 and CDR2 sequences are LNHDA and SQIVND (reference sequence). This clone was detected once. The receptor was isolated from a young woman who had recovered from COVID-19. Sequencing was carried out using peripheral blood. The V gene is TRBV19, the J gene TRBJ2-7; 9 bases line up with TRBD2. CDR3 sequence (DNA): TGTGCCAGTAGTTTTAGCGGGAGTAGGTACGAGCAGTACTTC. Its protein product is CASSFSGSRYEQYF.